Presented here are 15 T cell receptor beta chains from one specimen sequenced in a study of blood T cell repertoires in COVID-19. Only in-frame clones appear in the TCRdb table, and some are missing; sequencing was by immunoSEQ multiplex PCR. The sample records nearly 300,000 clones, around 84% being singletons. Specimen: peripheral blood. These receptors originate from a human donor with COVID-19, enrolled during active disease. The donor label of this sample is uncertain.

The rearrangement joins TRBV6-5 to TRBJ1-2; D not resolved. This CDR3 spans 14 amino acids. Germline lookup yields CDR1 MNHEY and CDR2 SVGAGI. V lost 6 bases to trimming and J lost 3 bases, with 14 bases between them. DNA for the CDR3: TGTGCCAGCAGGCTTAGGAGGGAGTACTATGGCTACACCTTC. It encodes CASRLRREYYGYTF.

This chain's CDR3 is CASSQTSGWNTGELFF. The CDR3 nucleotides read TGCGCCAGCAGCCAGACTAGCGGTTGGAACACCGGGGAGCTGTTTTTT. V usage is TRBV4-3 and J usage is TRBJ2-2; 9 bases line up with TRBD2. This CDR3 comprises 16 residues. V dropped 3 bases and J dropped 1; count of bases not matched to a gene: 3. Per germline, CDR1 LGHNA and CDR2 YSLEER.

J is TRBJ1-2 and V is TRBV28; 8 bases align to TRBD1. CDR3 length: 15 residues. Losses at the gene ends were 2 bases for V and 6 bases for J; bases not matched to a gene: 8. CDR1 is MDHEN and CDR2 is SYDVKM in the germline V gene. The CDR3 loop reads CASSLESGGRNGYTF. The CDR3 DNA is TGTGCCAGCAGTTTAGAGTCAGGGGGCAGAAATGGCTACACCTTC.

The gene calls are TRBV30 and TRBJ1-1; D call uncertain. The CDR3 spans 11 residues. V lost 5 bases and J 3 bases, leaving 7 bases between the germline ends. Germline V lookup: CDR1 GTSNPN, CDR2 SVGIG (reference sequence). The CDR3 sequence is CAWAGYTEAFF. CDR3 bases: TGTGCCTGGGCCGGGTACACTGAAGCTTTCTTT.

This chain connects TRBV28 to TRBJ2-5; D not certain. V gave up 2 bases and J gave up 0 bases, with 7 bases separating them. The germline V gene encodes CDR1 MDHEN and CDR2 SYDVKM. This CDR3 is built from 14 residues. The CDR3 bases are TGTGCCAGCAGTTTAAAGCGTCACCAAGAGACCCAGTACTTC. It specifies CASSLKRHQETQYF.

This clone has only a few counts. The chain recombines TRBV6-2 or TRBV6-3 with TRBJ2-1, with D unclear. Trimming pared 4 bases from V and 2 bases from J, leaving 6 bases between. Germline V gives CDR1 MNHEY, CDR2 SVGEGT. The CDR3 is 13 residues long. The DNA of the CDR3 is TGTGCCAGCAGTTTCGTCGCCTACAATGAGCAGTTCTTC. Amino acids: CASSFVAYNEQFF.

V is TRBV5-1 and J is TRBJ2-7; 10 positions agree with TRBD2. The CDR3 totals 16 residues. In germline, CDR1 is SGHRS, CDR2 YFSETQ. V lost 0 bases, J lost 2 bases, and 5 bases stayed unmatched. CDR3 sequence reads: CASSLEGLASPYEQYF. In DNA form, the CDR3 reads TGCGCCAGCAGCTTGGAGGGACTAGCGAGCCCCTACGAGCAGTACTTC.

V gene TRBV4-3 combines with J gene TRBJ2-7; 9 bases agree with TRBD1. The length of the CDR3 is 14 residues. Germline trimming cut 4 bases from V and 3 bases from J; bases unmatched to any gene: 4. The germline V gene has CDR1 LGHNA and CDR2 YSLEER. The CDR3 protein is CASSRDRANYEQYF. CDR3 DNA sequence: TGCGCCAGCAGCCGGGACAGGGCTAACTACGAGCAGTACTTC.

The V and J genes are TRBV6-5 and TRBJ2-5; no firm D call. Trimming removed 0 bases from V and 12 bases from J, with 14 bases in between. The germline V gene encodes CDR1 MNHEY and CDR2 SVGAGI. The CDR3 is 13 residues long. The CDR3 loop reads CASSYSSTPLKYF. CDR3 in DNA: TGTGCCAGCAGTTACTCGTCTACCCCCCTTAAGTACTTC.

The rearrangement uses TRBV11-3 and TRBJ2-1; TRBD2 matches 10 bases. CDR3 size: 19 residues. The germline gives CDR1 SGHNT, CDR2 YENEEA. With V trimmed by 0 bases and J by 4 bases, 12 bases remained unmatched. Here the CDR3 reads CASSLDGSGRSSRYNEQFF. The DNA for the CDR3 is TGTGCCAGCAGCTTAGATGGTAGCGGGAGGTCCTCGCGTTACAATGAGCAGTTCTTC.

This chain joins TRBV25-1 and TRBJ2-1; 8 bases match TRBD2. Germline CDR1 MGHDK, CDR2 SYGVNS. Trimming at V came to 3 bases and at J to 7 bases, leaving 8 bases not matched to a gene. The CDR3 contains 15 residues. The CDR3 nucleotides are TGTGCCAGCAGTGATCGGATAGCGGGGCTAAATGAGCAGTTCTTC. Its protein product is CASSDRIAGLNEQFF.

V is TRBV7-3 and J is TRBJ1-6; 10 bases agree with TRBD1. CDR3 length equals 16 residues. Germline trimming cut 4 bases from V and 5 bases from J; bases unmatched to any gene: 5. CDR1 and CDR2 (germline): SGHTA, FQGTGA. CDR3 nucleotides: TGTGCCAGCAGCTCCACCGGGACAGGGGATAATTCACCCCTCCACTTT. This sequence encodes CASSSTGTGDNSPLHF.

This rearrangement joins TRBV6-1 to TRBJ2-7, with 8 bases matching TRBD1. Germline V gene lookup returns CDR1 MNHNS and CDR2 SASEGT. The J segment lost 9 bases and the V segment lost 3 bases, leaving 4 bases of the junction unmatched. The CDR3 contains 12 residues. CDR3 region: CASSEDREGQYF. DNA of the CDR3: TGTGCCAGCAGTGAGGACAGGGAAGGGCAGTACTTC.

The chain combines TRBV19 with TRBJ2-1; 8 bases are a match to TRBD2. The junction had 7 bases not matched to a gene; V was cut back by 6 bases and J by 6 bases. CDR3 length equals 14 residues. Germline V gene data show CDR1 as LNHDA and CDR2 as SQIVND (reference sequence). DNA for the CDR3: TGTGCCAGTAGGAAGATAGCGGGGACCAATGAGCAGTTCTTC. The encoded protein is CASRKIAGTNEQFF.

The chain carries TRBV9 and TRBJ1-3, with D tentatively TRBD1 (5 bases). The CDR3 has 14 amino acids. Germline-derived CDR1 and CDR2 are SGDLS and YYNGEE. With 0 bases removed from V and 5 bases from J, the gap between germline ends came to 9 bases. The CDR3 reads CASSVESGRNTIYF. The CDR3 region has the DNA TGTGCCAGCAGCGTAGAGTCAGGGAGAAACACCATATATTTT.